The clone carrying this T cell receptor (beta chain) was observed at least ten times. What it binds is not known. Each CDR3 protein gets one entry after TCRdb re-called the RT-PCR reads with MiXCR. The data contain about 190,000 distinct CDR3 sequences, approximately 15% of them singletons. The record originates from a study of response to subunit inactivated influenza vaccine. Whole-study results and caveats: A suggestion made by the authors is that each seasonal influenza vaccination recruits few new T cells.

Germline V gene data show CDR1 as SGHRS and CDR2 as YFSETQ. There are 17 residues in the CDR3. Trimming shortened V by 4 bases and J by 6 bases, and 24 bases separated the two germline ends. Sequenced here: CD8+ T cells sorted from PBMCs, sampled less than 6 days after vaccination. This receptor was taken from a man between 45 and 60 years old who received an inactivated influenza vaccine. This chain uses TRBV5-1 with TRBJ2-3; TRBD1 is a possible D gene (6 bases). CDR3 sequence reads: CASSNSMGQSWGDTQYF. In nucleotides, the CDR3 is TGCGCCAGCAGCAACTCTATGGGACAATCGTGGGGGGATACGCAGTATTTT.